The T cell receptor (beta chain) described here comes from a study of OX40 agonist ivuxolimab in advanced cancers. The assay was immunoSEQ multiplex PCR, and TCRdb's table has in-frame clones only and misses some. Here the sample spans tens of thousands of clones, 85% being singletons. This CDR3 is 13 amino acids long. Germline V gives CDR1 SEHNR, CDR2 FQNEAQ (reference sequence). Trimming took off 3 bases at V and 4 bases at J, with 10 bases between the two ends. The V gene is TRBV7-9, the J gene TRBJ2-7; no clear D gene. Sequenced material: CD4+ or CD8+ T cells sorted from blood, taken in a trial of the OX40 agonist ivuxolimab. This sequence originates from an adult with an advanced solid tumor such as melanoma, head and neck, liver or kidney cancer. The CDR3 nucleotides are TGTGCCAGCAGCTTGCAGTCTACATACGAGCAGTACTTC. Amino acids: CASSLQSTYEQYF.